This TCR beta chain was sequenced for a study of shared clonotypes between healthy human individuals. This clone has just one count. Its specificity is unknown. Only in-frame clones appear in the TCRdb table, and some are missing; sequencing was by immunoSEQ multiplex PCR. The sample lists about 2.3 million clones; roughly 93% were seen once. The germline gives CDR1 MNHEY, CDR2 SMNVEV (reference sequence). CDR3 length: 18 amino acids. V dropped 3 bases and J dropped 1; count of bases not matched to a gene: 15. General study findings and limits: Non-shared clonotypes were found to have lower generation probabilities than the clonotypes that were shared by all four of the sorted-subset donors. Measured sharing among donors was expected to vary with sequencing depth.

The receptor was derived from a man between 18 and 29 years old in good health. Some clones in this sample may be carry-over from other donors' samples. The J gene is TRBJ2-7, the V gene TRBV27; 7 nucleotides align to TRBD1. Input material: naive CD4+ T cells from PBMCs. Subset given: CD45RA+ positively selected. The chain's CDR3 is CASSLTRSRQGWSYEQYF. The DNA for the CDR3 is TGTGCCAGCAGTTTGACCCGATCAAGACAGGGTTGGTCCTACGAGCAGTACTTC.